The clone carrying this T cell receptor (beta chain) appeared many times. Its target is unknown. The CDR3 extends over 12 amino acids. The V and J ends lost 5 bases and 8 bases respectively, with 10 bases between them. Germline CDR1 and CDR2: SGHAT and FQNNGV. The entry originates in a study of T cell repertoires in cytomegalovirus infection. Findings and limits, study-wide: CMV-specific TCR beta clonotypes restricted by HLA-C were the ones dominating the ex vivo response.

One entry per CDR3 protein results from TCRdb running MiXCR on the reads. The data show under 600,000 distinct CDR3 sequences, 15% to 20% seen once. The sequenced sample was CD8+ T cells from PBMCs. The chain joins TRBV11-2 to TRBJ2-1, with D hard to call. The receptor comes from a human donor in good health (CMV status not recorded). Some clones in this sample may be carry-over from other donors' samples. As DNA, the CDR3 is TGTGCCAGCAGCCCCCCACGGGATGAGCAGTTCTTC. This translates into CASSPPRDEQFF.